Each of the 24 T cell receptor beta chains below was sequenced from the same sample in a study of technical replicates of blood from a few donors (dated by TCRdb to 2015 to 2018). The receptor library was made with the immunoSEQ multiplex PCR assay. The immuneACCESS repertoire file appears here via TCRdb, limited to in-frame rearrangements. These files lack a portion of the clones; in checked studies, under half of the deficit traces to unresolved V genes, and the cause of the others is not known. Present in this sample are about 80,000 clones, 90% to 95% of which were seen just once. The ten largest clones take up 0.38% of the sample. The sample comprised T cells isolated from PBMCs. These receptors originate from a human donor in good health.

This clone has only one observation. The rearrangement uses TRBV7-2 and TRBJ1-2; the match to TRBD1 covers 12 bases. The CDR3 has 17 residues. Germline V lookup: CDR1 SGHTA, CDR2 FQGNSA. The V and J ends lost 5 bases and 0 bases, in that order; junction bases with no gene match: 7. The CDR3 sequence is CASSPAGQGAPNYGYTF. The CDR3 DNA reads as TGTGCCAGCAGCCCAGCGGGACAGGGGGCCCCTAACTATGGCTACACCTTC.

The chain uses TRBV30 and TRBJ2-2; 9 bases are a match to TRBD1. CDR3 size: 15 residues. Germline V gene data show CDR1 as GTSNPN and CDR2 as SVGIG (reference sequence). The trim removed 0 bases at V and 5 bases at J, leaving 4 bases unmatched. This CDR3 is CAWSVWTGETGELFF. The CDR3 nucleotides read TGTGCCTGGAGTGTTTGGACAGGGGAAACCGGGGAGCTGTTTTTT.

The rearrangement joins TRBV5-6 to TRBJ1-1; D not certain. Trimming cost V 1 base and J 6 bases, with 10 bases left between them. The CDR3 extends over 13 amino acids. CDR1 SGHDT and CDR2 YYEEEE come from the germline V gene. The CDR3 nucleotides read TGTGCCAGCAGCTTGTTTCCCTCCCCTGAAGCTTTCTTT. It yields the protein CASSLFPSPEAFF.

V and J are TRBV18 and TRBJ2-7; tentative D call: TRBD1 (6 bases). Looked up from germline, CDR1 is KGHSH and CDR2 is LQKENI. The CDR3 runs 14 residues. V gave up 7 bases and J gave up 3 bases, with 16 bases separating them. CDR3 in DNA: TGTGCCAGCTTTCAGTCTCAGGGGATCTACGAGCAGTACTTC. Translation: CASFQSQGIYEQYF.

This clone was detected once. The rearrangement joins TRBV7-9 to TRBJ2-7; weak D call: TRBD1 (5 bases). CDR1 SEHNR and CDR2 FQNEAQ come from the germline V gene (reference sequence). Trimming took off 5 bases at V and 0 bases at J, with 23 bases between the two ends. This CDR3 is built from 18 residues. CDR3 in amino acids: CASSTHETAPYSSYEQYF. CDR3 coding DNA: TGTGCCAGCAGCACTCACGAGACAGCTCCTTACAGCTCCTACGAGCAGTACTTC.

The CDR3 DNA reads as TGCGCCAGCAGGGTCAGCTCCTACAATGAGCAGTTCTTC. Protein sequence: CASRVSSYNEQFF. The chain is built from TRBV4-1 and TRBJ2-1, with D unclear. CDR1 and CDR2 from the germline V gene are MGHRA and YSYEKL. Trimming pared 6 bases from V and 0 bases from J, leaving 6 bases between. CDR3 length equals 13 residues.

This chain connects TRBV14 to TRBJ2-5; D unclear. The V end was cut by 1 base, the J end by 4 bases, with 4 bases between. Germline CDR1 and CDR2: SGHDN and FVKESK. The CDR3 has 12 residues. Written as DNA, the CDR3 is TGTGCCAGCAGCCAAGCCGGAGAGACCCAGTACTTC. It is translated as CASSQAGETQYF.

V and J are TRBV6-6 and TRBJ2-5; D remains ambiguous. Germline V gene data show CDR1 as MNHNY and CDR2 as SVGAGI (reference sequence). The length of the CDR3 is 13 residues. V dropped 0 bases and J dropped 2 bases, with 4 bases sitting between them. This chain's CDR3 is CASSYSLQETQYF. In DNA, the CDR3 is TGTGCCAGCAGTTACTCACTACAAGAGACCCAGTACTTC.

In its sample, this clone was seen once. The chain links TRBV7-9 to TRBJ2-3; tentative D call: TRBD2 (5 bases). The ends were cut back, 2 bases at V and 4 bases at J, with 10 bases in the middle. The germline gives CDR1 SEHNR, CDR2 FQNEAQ (reference sequence). The CDR3 has 14 residues. The DNA for the CDR3 is TGTGCCAGCAGCTTAAAATTGAGGGCAGATACGCAGTATTTT. Its translation: CASSLKLRADTQYF. The full variable domain, with the rest looked up from reference TRBV7-9 and TRBJ2-3, is DTGVSQNPRHKITKRGQNVTFRCDPISEHNRLYWYRQTLGQGPEFLTYFQNEAQLEKSRLLSDRFSAERPKGSFSTLEIQRTEQGDSAMYLCASSLKLRADTQYFGPGTRLTVL.

The chain employs TRBV2 and TRBJ2-7, with 8 positions matching TRBD2. V shed 8 bases, J shed 2 bases, and the junction held 14 bases outside the gene matches. This CDR3 region has 16 residues. Germline CDR1 and CDR2: SNHLY and FYNNEI. The CDR3 nucleotides read TGTGCCAGCGACTCTAGCGGGTTACCCGGCACCTACGAGCAGTACTTC. It specifies CASDSSGLPGTYEQYF.

The chain joins TRBV4-3 to TRBJ2-6; D unresolved. Per germline, CDR1 LGHNA and CDR2 YSLEER. The CDR3 sequence is 17 residues long. V lost 0 bases, J lost 0 bases, and 9 bases lay in between. The CDR3 spells CASSQDISFSGANVLTF. DNA for the CDR3: TGCGCCAGCAGCCAAGATATATCCTTCTCTGGGGCCAACGTCCTGACTTTC.

This clone was recorded only once. CDR3 bases: TGTGCCAGCTCACCAGAAGGACAGAACTACGAGCAGTACTTC. It codes for CASSPEGQNYEQYF. The chain couples TRBV18 to TRBJ2-7, with D possibly TRBD1 on 6 matching bases. Per germline, CDR1 KGHSH and CDR2 LQKENI. The germline V and J ends were trimmed by 2 bases and 3 bases, with 11 bases remaining between them. The CDR3 runs 14 residues. Full variable domain (rest looked up from reference TRBV18 and TRBJ2-7): NAGVMQNPRHLVRRRGQEARLRCSPMKGHSHVYWYRQLPEEGLKFMVYLQKENIIDESGMPKERFSAEFPKEGPSILRIQQVVRGDSAAYFCASSPEGQNYEQYFGPGTRLTVT.

The gene calls are TRBV27 and TRBJ1-1; the D is unclear. The CDR3 extends over 11 amino acids. Germline-derived CDR1 and CDR2 are MNHEY and SMNVEV (reference sequence). V was trimmed by 7 bases and J by 4 bases, leaving 7 bases between them. CDR3 residues: CASKRATEAFF. The CDR3 coding sequence is TGTGCCAGCAAGAGGGCCACTGAAGCTTTCTTT.

The chain couples TRBV6-1 to TRBJ1-2; 8 bases match TRBD1. The V and J ends lost 2 bases and 12 bases, in that order; junction bases with no gene match: 8. The CDR3 totals 13 residues. Germline loops: CDR1 MNHNS, CDR2 SASEGT. This CDR3 is CASSETGGSPNTF. Written as DNA, the CDR3 is TGTGCCAGCAGTGAAACAGGGGGTTCACCAAACACCTTC.

The DNA for the CDR3 is TGTGCCAGCAATATCGGGGATGGGGCCAACGTCCTGACTTTC. The encoded protein is CASNIGDGANVLTF. This rearrangement joins TRBV6-5 to TRBJ2-6, with D possibly being TRBD2 (5 bases). Deletions cut 7 bases from V and 3 bases from J, with 10 bases between. In germline, CDR1 is MNHEY, CDR2 SVGAGI. The CDR3 sequence is 14 residues long.

The V call is TRBV6-5, the J call TRBJ1-2; D perhaps matches TRBD1 (5 bases). This CDR3 region has 15 residues. Germline V lookup: CDR1 MNHEY, CDR2 SVGAGI. CDR3 region: CAAHSQALFNYGYTF. DNA of the CDR3: TGTGCGGCCCATTCACAGGCGCTTTTTAACTATGGCTACACCTTC.

The chain carries TRBV5-1 and TRBJ1-1; D is perhaps TRBD1 (5 bases). V was clipped by 4 bases and J by 4 bases, with 14 bases between them. The CDR3 contains 14 residues. Germline values: CDR1 SGHRS, CDR2 YFSETQ. CDR3 region: CASSGPPGLTEAFF. CDR3 nucleotide sequence: TGCGCCAGCAGCGGACCGCCAGGGCTCACTGAAGCTTTCTTT.

V is TRBV7-2 and J is TRBJ2-7; D perhaps matches TRBD1 (6 bases). Germline loops: CDR1 SGHTA, CDR2 FQGNSA. The CDR3 has 14 residues. The V end was cut by 3 bases, the J end by 4 bases, with 13 bases between. CDR3 sequence: CASSLWTEGYEQYF. CDR3 DNA: TGTGCCAGCAGCTTGTGGACAGAGGGATACGAGCAGTACTTC.

V is TRBV7-2 and J is TRBJ2-2; perhaps TRBD1 as D (5 bases). CDR1 is SGHTA, CDR2 FQGNSA, per germline. Trimming cost V 4 bases and J 1 base, with 7 bases left between them. CDR3 length equals 14 residues. The CDR3 DNA reads TGTGCCAGCAGCTGGGGCGGGAACACCGGGGAGCTGTTTTTT. It is translated as CASSWGGNTGELFF.

The rearrangement links TRBV6-1 to TRBJ2-7; the D gene is possibly TRBD2 (5 bases). V lost 1 base and J 2 bases, leaving 6 bases between the germline ends. This CDR3 has 13 amino acids. CDR1 is MNHNS, CDR2 SASEGT, per germline. CDR3 DNA: TGTGCCAGCAGTGAAGGACTACCCTACGAGCAGTACTTC. It codes for CASSEGLPYEQYF.

The chain employs TRBV4-3 and TRBJ2-1; 11 bases are shared with TRBD2. The V and J ends lost 2 bases and 8 bases, in that order; junction bases with no gene match: 5. Germline V gene lookup returns CDR1 LGHNA and CDR2 YSLEER. The CDR3 length is 15 residues. CDR3 nucleotides: TGCGCCAGCAGCCAATTAGCGGGAGGGCCTGATGAGCAGTTCTTC. Translating gives CASSQLAGGPDEQFF.

The rearrangement joins TRBV19 to TRBJ1-4; D remains ambiguous. Germline CDR1 LNHDA, CDR2 SQIVND (reference sequence). This CDR3 is built from 14 residues. V lost 6 bases and J lost 0, with 8 bases in between. CDR3 bases: TGTGCCAGTAGCTATAGTGCAACTAATGAAAAACTGTTTTTT. It translates to CASSYSATNEKLFF.

This chain's CDR3 is CASSPGVYEQYF. CDR3 sequence (DNA): TGTGCCAGCAGTCCGGGTGTATACGAGCAGTACTTC. This chain connects TRBV27 to TRBJ2-7, with D uncertain. This CDR3 is 12 amino acids long. The ends were cut back, 5 bases at V and 4 bases at J, with 9 bases in the middle. The germline gives CDR1 MNHEY, CDR2 SMNVEV (reference sequence).

The chain has TRBV2 and TRBJ2-3; D gene unclear. The CDR3 has 14 amino acids. The germline gives CDR1 SNHLY, CDR2 FYNNEI. V gave up 6 bases and J gave up 2 bases, with 12 bases separating them. CDR3 loop: CASRVSEYTDTQYF. CDR3 nucleotides: TGTGCCAGCAGGGTTTCGGAGTACACAGATACGCAGTATTTT.